The 10 T cell receptor beta chains listed next were all sequenced from one sample in a study of patients and donors after allogeneic stem cell transplantation. TCRdb processed the RT-PCR reads anew with MiXCR; each CDR3 protein has one entry. The profile shows approximately 150,000 distinct CDR3 sequences, about 30% of them singletons. The specimen was blood, either unsorted or a sorted T cell fraction (not recorded which). The source of these receptors is a human donor who was either an allogeneic HSCT recipient or a stem cell or donor lymphocyte infusion donor (not recorded which). It is not recorded whose cells these are; they may come from a transplant donor.

This clonotype was observed a handful of times. V gene TRBV29-1 combines with J gene TRBJ2-4; 7 bases line up with TRBD2. Germline V lookup: CDR1 SQVTM, CDR2 ANQGSEA. The CDR3 spans 14 residues. Losses at the gene ends were 7 bases for V and 9 bases for J; bases not matched to a gene: 15. The CDR3 nucleotides are TGCAGCGCAAGGGAGGGCCAGGGAGGGAGCATTCAGTACTTC. This sequence encodes CSAREGQGGSIQYF.

The genes are TRBV4-2 and TRBJ2-7; 7 bases agree with TRBD2. Germline trimming cut 3 bases from V and 6 bases from J; bases unmatched to any gene: 2. Per the germline V gene, CDR1 is LGHNA and CDR2 is YNFKEQ. The CDR3 runs 12 residues. The CDR3 bases are TGTGCCAGCAGCCAGTCTAGCGGCGAGCAGTACTTC. Translated: CASSQSSGEQYF.

This clonotype was seen repeatedly, ten times or more. The rearrangement joins TRBV12-3 or TRBV12-4 to TRBJ1-4, with D perhaps TRBD1 (6 bases). This CDR3 comprises 13 residues. Trimming shortened V by 3 bases and J by 7 bases, and 9 bases separated the two germline ends. The CDR3 loop reads CASSLIGGEKLFF. CDR3 nucleotide sequence: TGTGCCAGCAGTTTGATAGGGGGTGAAAAACTGTTTTTT.

V usage is TRBV27 and J usage is TRBJ2-7; 8 bases map to TRBD2. Per the germline V gene, CDR1 is MNHEY and CDR2 is SMNVEV (reference sequence). V lost 0 bases, J lost 2 bases, and 9 bases stayed unmatched. The CDR3 is made up of 17 amino acids. The CDR3 bases are TGTGCCAGCAGTTTATCTTTATCGTTGGGACTAGCCTACGAGCAGTACTTC. Residues: CASSLSLSLGLAYEQYF.

The chain employs TRBV21-1 and TRBJ1-5; the D segment call TRBD1 is taken from the table without a DNA check. TRBV21-1 is flagged as a pseudogene. CDR3 length equals 14 residues. CDR3 nucleotides: TGTGCAAGCAGCAACTTGACAGTAGATCAGCCCCAGCATTTT. Translation: CASSNLTVDQPQHF.

V and J are TRBV28 and TRBJ2-7; 10 nucleotides agree with TRBD1. CDR1 is MDHEN, CDR2 SYDVKM, per germline. With V trimmed by 8 bases and J by 4 bases, 11 bases remained unmatched. This CDR3 has 15 amino acids. This CDR3 reads CASSEGDRGLYEQYF. The CDR3 bases are TGTGCCAGCTCAGAAGGGGACAGGGGCTTATACGAGCAGTACTTC.

This clonotype was seen a handful of times. The V call is TRBV3-1, the J call TRBJ2-7; perhaps TRBD2 as D (6 bases). V lost 6 bases to trimming and J lost 6 bases, with 15 bases between them. CDR1 and CDR2 (germline): LGHDT, YNNKEL (reference sequence). The CDR3 runs 13 residues. The CDR3 loop reads CASRDYLLGEQYF. The CDR3, as DNA: TGTGCCAGCAGGGACTACCTATTAGGCGAGCAGTACTTC.

The genes are TRBV10-2 and TRBJ2-1; 12 bases agree with TRBD2. V trimming: 4 bases; J trimming: 9 bases; junction bases outside the gene matches: 10. This CDR3 is 16 amino acids long. Germline CDR1 WSHSY, CDR2 SAAADI. In DNA, the CDR3 is TGCGCCAGCAGTGGGCCCGAGACTAGCGGGAGAGGTGAGCAGTTCTTC. Protein sequence: CASSGPETSGRGEQFF.

The chain uses TRBV10-3 and TRBJ2-3, with TRBD2 matching over 8 bases. The CDR3 runs to 16 residues. After removal of 0 bases from V and 4 bases from J, the junction contained 6 bases not matched to a gene. Germline V gene sequence: CDR1 ENHRY, CDR2 SYGVKD. The CDR3 sequence: CAISESAGVGADTQYF. The DNA of the CDR3 is TGTGCCATCAGTGAGTCAGCGGGAGTTGGGGCAGATACGCAGTATTTT.

The chain links TRBV5-5 to TRBJ2-5, with TRBD2 as a possible D gene (6 bases). The CDR3 has 14 amino acids. Germline lookup yields CDR1 SGHKS and CDR2 YYEKEE (reference sequence). The germline V and J ends were trimmed by 6 bases and 5 bases, with 17 bases remaining between them. The CDR3 here is CASTPGAIRETQYF. In DNA, the CDR3 is TGTGCCAGCACCCCGGGAGCGATCCGGGAGACCCAGTACTTC. The full variable domain, rest sourced from reference TRBV5-5 and TRBJ2-5, is DAGVTQSPTHLIKTRGQQVTLRCSPISGHKSVSWYQQVLGQGPQFIFQYYEKEERGRGNFPDRFSARQFPNYSSELNVNALLLGDSALYLCASTPGAIRETQYFGPGTRLLVL.